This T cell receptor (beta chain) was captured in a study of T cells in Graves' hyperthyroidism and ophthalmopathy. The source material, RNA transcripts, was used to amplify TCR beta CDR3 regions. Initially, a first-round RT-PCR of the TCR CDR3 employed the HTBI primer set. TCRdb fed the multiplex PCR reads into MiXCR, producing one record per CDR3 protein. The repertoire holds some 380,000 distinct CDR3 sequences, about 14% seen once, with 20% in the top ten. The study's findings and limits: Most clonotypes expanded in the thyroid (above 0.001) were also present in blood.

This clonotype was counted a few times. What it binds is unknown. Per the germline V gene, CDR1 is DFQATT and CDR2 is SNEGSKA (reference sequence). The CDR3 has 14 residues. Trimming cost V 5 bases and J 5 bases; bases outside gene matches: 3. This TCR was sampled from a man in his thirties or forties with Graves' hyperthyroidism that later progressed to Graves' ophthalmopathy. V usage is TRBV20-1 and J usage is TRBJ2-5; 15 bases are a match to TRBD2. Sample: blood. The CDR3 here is CSARTSGGVETQYF. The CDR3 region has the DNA TGCAGTGCTCGGACTAGCGGGGGGGTCGAGACCCAGTACTTC.